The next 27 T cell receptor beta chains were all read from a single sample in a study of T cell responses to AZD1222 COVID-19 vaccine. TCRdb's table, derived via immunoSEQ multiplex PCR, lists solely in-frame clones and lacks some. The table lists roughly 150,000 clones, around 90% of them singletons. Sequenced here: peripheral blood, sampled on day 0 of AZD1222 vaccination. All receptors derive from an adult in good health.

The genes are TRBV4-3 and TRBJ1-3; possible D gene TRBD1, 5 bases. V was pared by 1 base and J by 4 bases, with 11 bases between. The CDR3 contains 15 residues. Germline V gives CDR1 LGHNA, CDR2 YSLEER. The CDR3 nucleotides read TGCGCCAGCAGCCAAGCAGCAGGGTTCGGAAACACCATATATTTT. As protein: CASSQAAGFGNTIYF.

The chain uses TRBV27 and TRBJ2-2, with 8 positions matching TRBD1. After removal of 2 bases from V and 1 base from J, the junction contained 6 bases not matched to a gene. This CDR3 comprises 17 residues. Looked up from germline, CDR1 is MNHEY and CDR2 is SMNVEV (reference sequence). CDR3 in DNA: TGTGCCAGCAGTTTAGGTCCAGGGGGCGTGAACACCGGGGAGCTGTTTTTT. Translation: CASSLGPGGVNTGELFF.

For the CDR3, the DNA is TGTGCCAGCAGGGATGATGGGACGGCAAATTCACCCCTCCACTTT. Protein: CASRDDGTANSPLHF. This sequence joins TRBV27 and TRBJ1-6; TRBD1 might be the D (5 bases). Looked up from germline, CDR1 is MNHEY and CDR2 is SMNVEV (reference sequence). There are 15 residues in the CDR3. Deletions cut 6 bases from V and 7 bases from J, with 16 bases between.

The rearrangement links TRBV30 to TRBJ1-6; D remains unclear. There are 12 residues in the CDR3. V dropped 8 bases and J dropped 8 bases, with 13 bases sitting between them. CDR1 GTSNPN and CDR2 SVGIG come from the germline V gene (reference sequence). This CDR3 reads CARKELDSPLHF. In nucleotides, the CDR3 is TGTGCCAGAAAAGAACTGGATTCACCCCTCCACTTT.

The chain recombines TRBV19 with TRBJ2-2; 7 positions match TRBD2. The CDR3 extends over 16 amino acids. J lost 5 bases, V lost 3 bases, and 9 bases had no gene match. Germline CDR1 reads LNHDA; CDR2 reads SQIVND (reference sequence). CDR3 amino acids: CASSMRGGRGTGELFF. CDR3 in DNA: TGTGCCAGTAGTATGAGAGGCGGGAGAGGTACCGGGGAGCTGTTTTTT.

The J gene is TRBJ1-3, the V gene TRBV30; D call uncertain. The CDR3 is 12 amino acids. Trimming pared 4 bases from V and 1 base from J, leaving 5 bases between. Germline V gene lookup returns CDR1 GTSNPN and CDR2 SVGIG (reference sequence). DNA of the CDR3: TGTGCCTGGATTACGTCTGGAAACACCATATATTTT. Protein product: CAWITSGNTIYF.

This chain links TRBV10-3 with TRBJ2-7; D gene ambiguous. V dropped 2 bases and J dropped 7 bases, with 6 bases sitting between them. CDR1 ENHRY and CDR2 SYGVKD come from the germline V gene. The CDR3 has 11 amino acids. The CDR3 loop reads CAISELAEQYF. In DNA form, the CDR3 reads TGTGCCATCAGTGAGCTGGCGGAGCAGTACTTC.

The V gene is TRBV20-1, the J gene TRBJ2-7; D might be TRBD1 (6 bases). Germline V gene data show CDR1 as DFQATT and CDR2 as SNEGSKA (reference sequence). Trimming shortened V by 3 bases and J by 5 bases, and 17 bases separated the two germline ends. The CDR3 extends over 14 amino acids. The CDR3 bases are TGCAGTGCTAGTAATATGCTCGGGGACAACGAGCAGTACTTC. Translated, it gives CSASNMLGDNEQYF.

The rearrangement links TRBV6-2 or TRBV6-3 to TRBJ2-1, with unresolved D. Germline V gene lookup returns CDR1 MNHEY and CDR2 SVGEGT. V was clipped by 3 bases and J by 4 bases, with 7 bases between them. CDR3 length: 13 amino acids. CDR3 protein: CASSYAEYNEQFF. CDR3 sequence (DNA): TGTGCCAGCAGTTATGCCGAATACAATGAGCAGTTCTTC.

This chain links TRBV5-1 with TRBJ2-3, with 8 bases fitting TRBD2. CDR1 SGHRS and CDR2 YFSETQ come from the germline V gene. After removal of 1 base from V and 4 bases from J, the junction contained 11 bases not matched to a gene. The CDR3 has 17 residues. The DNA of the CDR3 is TGCGCCAGCAGCTTGAGGGGACTAGGGATTGGGGCAGATACGCAGTATTTT. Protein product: CASSLRGLGIGADTQYF.

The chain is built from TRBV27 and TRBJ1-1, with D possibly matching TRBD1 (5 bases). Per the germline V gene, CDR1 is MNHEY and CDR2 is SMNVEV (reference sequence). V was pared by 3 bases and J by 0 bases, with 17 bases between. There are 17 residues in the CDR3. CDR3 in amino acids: CASSLAFPGRLNTEAFF. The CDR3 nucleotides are TGTGCCAGCAGTTTGGCCTTCCCGGGACGCCTGAACACTGAAGCTTTCTTT.

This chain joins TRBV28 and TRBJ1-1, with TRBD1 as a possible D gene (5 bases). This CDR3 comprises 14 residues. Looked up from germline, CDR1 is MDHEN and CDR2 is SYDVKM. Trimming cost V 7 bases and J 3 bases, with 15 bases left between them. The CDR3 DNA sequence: TGTGCCAGCAACCACCGGGGCCTCTACACTGAAGCTTTCTTT. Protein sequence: CASNHRGLYTEAFF.

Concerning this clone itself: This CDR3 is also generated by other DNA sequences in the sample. CDR3 nucleotides: TGTGCCAGCAGCTTGAACGGACTCTATGGCTACACCTTC. Its translation is CASSLNGLYGYTF. This rearrangement joins TRBV5-6 to TRBJ1-2; D is undetermined. This CDR3 is 13 amino acids long. Trimming removed 1 base at V and 4 bases at J, with 8 bases between. Looked up from germline, CDR1 is SGHDT and CDR2 is YYEEEE. The full variable domain, in which reference TRBV5-6 and TRBJ1-2 provide the parts outside the CDR3, is DAGVTQSPTHLIKTRGQQVTLRCSPKSGHDTVSWYQQALGQGPQFIFQYYEEEERQRGNFPDRFSGHQFPNYSSELNVNALLLGDSALYLCASSLNGLYGYTFGSGTRLTVV.

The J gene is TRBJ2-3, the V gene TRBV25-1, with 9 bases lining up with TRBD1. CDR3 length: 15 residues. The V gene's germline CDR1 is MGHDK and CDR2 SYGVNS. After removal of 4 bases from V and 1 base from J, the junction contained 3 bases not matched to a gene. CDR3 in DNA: TGTGCCAGCAGTGTGACAGGGGGAGGCACAGATACGCAGTATTTT. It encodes CASSVTGGGTDTQYF.

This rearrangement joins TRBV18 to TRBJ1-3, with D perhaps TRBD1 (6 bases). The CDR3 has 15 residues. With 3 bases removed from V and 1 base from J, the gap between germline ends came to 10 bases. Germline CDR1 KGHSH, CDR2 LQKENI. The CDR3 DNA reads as TGTGCCAGCTCACCCACAGGGCTGTCTGGAAACACCATATATTTT. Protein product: CASSPTGLSGNTIYF.

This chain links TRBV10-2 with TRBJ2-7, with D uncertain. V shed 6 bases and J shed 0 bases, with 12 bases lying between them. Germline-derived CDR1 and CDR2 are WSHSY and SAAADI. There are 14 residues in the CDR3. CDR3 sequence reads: CASRQEISSYEQYF. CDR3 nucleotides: TGCGCCAGCAGGCAGGAGATTAGCTCCTACGAGCAGTACTTC.

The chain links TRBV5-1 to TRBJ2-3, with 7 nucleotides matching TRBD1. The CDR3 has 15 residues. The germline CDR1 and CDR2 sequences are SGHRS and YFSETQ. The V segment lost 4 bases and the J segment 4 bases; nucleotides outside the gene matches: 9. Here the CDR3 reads CASSEGALGPDTQYF. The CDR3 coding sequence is TGCGCCAGCAGCGAGGGGGCGCTGGGACCAGATACGCAGTATTTT.

The CDR3 region is CASSHGTGRNTIYF. The CDR3 nucleotides are TGCGCCAGCAGCCACGGGACGGGGAGAAACACCATATATTTT. The V and J genes are TRBV4-3 and TRBJ1-3; tentative D call: TRBD1 (5 bases). This CDR3 contains 14 residues. Germline loops: CDR1 LGHNA, CDR2 YSLEER. Between the trimmed V and J ends, which lost 3 bases and 5 bases, there was a span of 11 bases.

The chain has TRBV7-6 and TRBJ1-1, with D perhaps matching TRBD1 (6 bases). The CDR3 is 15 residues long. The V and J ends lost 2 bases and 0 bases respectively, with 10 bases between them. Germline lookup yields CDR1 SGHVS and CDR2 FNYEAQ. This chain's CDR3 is CASSLSGTMNTEAFF. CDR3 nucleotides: TGTGCCAGCAGCTTATCCGGGACAATGAACACTGAAGCTTTCTTT.

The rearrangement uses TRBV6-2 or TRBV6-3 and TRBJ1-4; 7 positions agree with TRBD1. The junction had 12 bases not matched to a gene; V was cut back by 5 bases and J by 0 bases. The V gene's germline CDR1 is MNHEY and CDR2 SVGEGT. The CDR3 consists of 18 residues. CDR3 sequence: CASSGGQVEPATNEKLFF. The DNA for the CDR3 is TGTGCCAGCAGTGGAGGACAGGTTGAACCTGCAACTAATGAAAAACTGTTTTTT.

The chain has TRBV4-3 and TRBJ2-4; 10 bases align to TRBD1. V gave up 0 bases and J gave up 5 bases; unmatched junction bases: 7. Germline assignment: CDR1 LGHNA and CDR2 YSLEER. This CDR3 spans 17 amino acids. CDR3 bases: TGCGCCAGCAGCCAAGAGATCCCCGGGACAGGGGAAAACATTCAGTACTTC. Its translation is CASSQEIPGTGENIQYF.

CDR3 region: CASSLRGQIGNTEAFF. CDR3 coding DNA: TGTGCCAGCAGTTTAAGGGGACAGATAGGGAACACTGAAGCTTTCTTT. This chain connects TRBV27 to TRBJ1-1; 7 nucleotides agree with TRBD1. The germline V gene has CDR1 MNHEY and CDR2 SMNVEV (reference sequence). The length of the CDR3 is 16 residues. After removal of 2 bases from V and 1 base from J, the junction contained 7 bases not matched to a gene.

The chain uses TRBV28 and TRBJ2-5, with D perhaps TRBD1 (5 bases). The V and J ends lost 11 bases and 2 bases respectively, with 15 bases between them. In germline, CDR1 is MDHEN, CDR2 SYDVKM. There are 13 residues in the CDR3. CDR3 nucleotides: TGTGCCGTCGGTCACAGGCGACAAGAGACCCAGTACTTC. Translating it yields CAVGHRRQETQYF.

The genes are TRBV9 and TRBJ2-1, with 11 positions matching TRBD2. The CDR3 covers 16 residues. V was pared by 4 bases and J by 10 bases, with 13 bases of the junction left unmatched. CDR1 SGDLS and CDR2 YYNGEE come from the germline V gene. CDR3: CASSPLQTSGTGEQFF. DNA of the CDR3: TGTGCCAGCAGCCCCCTTCAGACTAGCGGGACAGGGGAGCAGTTCTTC.

The CDR3 bases are TGTGCCAGCAGTTTATTCCCTGGCGGTGGGGGCCCCTGGGATACGCAGTATTTT. It is translated as CASSLFPGGGGPWDTQYF. The chain couples TRBV28 to TRBJ2-3; possible D gene TRBD1, 6 bases. Germline loops: CDR1 MDHEN, CDR2 SYDVKM. The CDR3 length is 18 residues. The V end lost 1 base, the J end lost 6 bases, and 23 bases lay between the germline ends.

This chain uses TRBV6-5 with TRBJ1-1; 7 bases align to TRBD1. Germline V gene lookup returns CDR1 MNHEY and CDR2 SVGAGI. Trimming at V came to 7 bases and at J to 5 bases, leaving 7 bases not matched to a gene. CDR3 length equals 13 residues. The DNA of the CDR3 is TGTGCCAGCAAACAGGGGATTAGGACTGAAGCTTTCTTT. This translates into CASKQGIRTEAFF.

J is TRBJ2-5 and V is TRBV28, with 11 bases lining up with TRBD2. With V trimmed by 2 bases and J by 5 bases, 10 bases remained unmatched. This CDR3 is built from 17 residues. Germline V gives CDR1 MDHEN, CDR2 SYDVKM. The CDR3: CASSLILAGGEGETQYF. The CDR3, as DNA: TGTGCCAGCAGTTTAATCCTAGCGGGAGGCGAGGGGGAGACCCAGTACTTC.